The next 9 T cell receptor beta chains were all read from a single sample in a study of T cell responses to AZD1222 COVID-19 vaccine. The assay was immunoSEQ multiplex PCR, and TCRdb's table has in-frame clones only and misses some. The table lists fewer than 35,000 clones, roughly 90% of them singletons. Sequenced here: peripheral blood, sampled on day 0 of AZD1222 vaccination. These receptors all come from an adult in good health.

The chain combines TRBV5-4 with TRBJ2-7; 8 positions match TRBD2. The junction had 2 bases not matched to a gene; V was cut back by 5 bases and J by 1 base. This CDR3 has 13 residues. Germline-derived CDR1 and CDR2 are SGHNT and YYREEE (reference sequence). The DNA for the CDR3 is TGTGCCAGCAGGGGGACTAGGTCCTACGAGCAGTACTTC. Translation: CASRGTRSYEQYF.

The rearrangement links TRBV19 to TRBJ1-5, with 7 bases that match TRBD1. The germline gives CDR1 LNHDA, CDR2 SQIVND (reference sequence). The trim removed 4 bases at V and 10 bases at J, leaving 7 bases unmatched. The CDR3 is made up of 13 amino acids. The CDR3 sequence: CASSRQGEDPQHF. As DNA, the CDR3 is TGTGCCAGTAGTAGACAGGGAGAAGATCCCCAGCATTTT.

This clone was seen a handful of times. The chain is built from TRBV4-2 and TRBJ1-3; no clear D gene. The germline gives CDR1 LGHNA, CDR2 YNFKEQ. The ends were cut back, 1 base at V and 0 bases at J, with 7 bases in the middle. The CDR3 length is 15 residues. The CDR3 sequence is CASSQGISSGNTIYF. CDR3 nucleotide sequence: TGTGCCAGCAGCCAAGGGATCAGCTCTGGAAACACCATATATTTT.

The chain links TRBV5-4 to TRBJ1-1; maybe TRBD1 (5 bases). The CDR3 runs 14 residues. V dropped 4 bases and J dropped 3 bases, with 13 bases sitting between them. Germline V CDR1 and CDR2: SGHNT, YYREEE (reference sequence). This CDR3 reads CASSQGGRDTEAFF. CDR3 nucleotides: TGTGCCAGCAGCCAGGGAGGGAGGGACACTGAAGCTTTCTTT.

The V gene is TRBV19, the J gene TRBJ1-5; no definite D call. The germline V and J ends were trimmed by 6 bases and 2 bases, with 14 bases remaining between them. Germline V CDR1 and CDR2: LNHDA, SQIVND (reference sequence). The CDR3 covers 15 residues. The CDR3 reads CASSSRRGGNQPQHF. DNA for the CDR3: TGTGCCAGTAGCTCGAGGCGAGGCGGCAATCAGCCCCAGCATTTT.

The chain has TRBV29-1 and TRBJ1-1; D not resolved. The V gene's germline CDR1 is SQVTM and CDR2 ANQGSEA. Trimming left V 1 base short and J 5 bases short, with 14 bases between. The CDR3 runs to 14 residues. The CDR3 loop reads CSVEVRLSGTEAFF. The CDR3 DNA reads as TGCAGCGTTGAAGTTCGATTAAGCGGGACTGAAGCTTTCTTT.

The V gene is TRBV24-1, the J gene TRBJ1-5; TRBD1 might be the D (5 bases). Between the trimmed V and J ends, which lost 12 bases and 4 bases, there was a span of 9 bases. This CDR3 comprises 11 residues. Germline V CDR1 and CDR2: KGHDR, SFDVKD. CDR3 DNA: TGTGCCTCCCAGGGTAATCAGCCCCAGCATTTT. Its protein is CASQGNQPQHF.

For the CDR3, the DNA is TGTGCCAGCAGCCAAAGGAGGGAGAGCACTGAAGCTTTCTTT. Protein product: CASSQRRESTEAFF. The rearrangement joins TRBV5-4 to TRBJ1-1; no clear D. Trimming stripped 4 bases from V and 4 bases from J, with 14 bases between. This CDR3 region has 14 residues. Germline V lookup: CDR1 SGHNT, CDR2 YYREEE (reference sequence).

The V and J genes are TRBV7-8 and TRBJ1-5; the D gene is possibly TRBD1 (5 bases). Germline CDR1 SGHVS, CDR2 FQNEAQ. V gave up 4 bases and J gave up 7 bases, with 20 bases separating them. CDR3 length equals 16 residues. The CDR3 loop is CASSSSAGPTQQPQHF. For the CDR3, the DNA is TGTGCCAGCAGCTCTAGCGCGGGGCCGACTCAGCAGCCCCAGCATTTT.